This TCR beta chain is drawn from a study of blood T cell repertoires in COVID-19. Participant-reported clinical history was the basis for cohort assignment. Cohort 3 donors were reported recovered after two negative PCRs, clearance, or symptom resolution. Trimming removed 1 base from V and 6 bases from J, with 15 bases in between. The CDR3 sequence is 16 residues long. Germline loops: CDR1 LGHNA, CDR2 YNFKEQ. Sequenced by immunoSEQ multiplex PCR; TCRdb stores in-frame clones only, minus some. The table includes about 170,000 clones, approximately 82% detected once. The clonotype was recovered from a woman in her forties or fifties who had recovered from COVID-19. Sequenced input: PBMCs or T cells enriched from blood (not recorded which). V gene TRBV4-2 combines with J gene TRBJ2-2, with D possibly matching TRBD1 (5 bases). The CDR3, as DNA: TGTGCCAGCAGCCAAGCTCAATTGGACACCCCCGGGGAGCTGTTTTTT. Its protein is CASSQAQLDTPGELFF.